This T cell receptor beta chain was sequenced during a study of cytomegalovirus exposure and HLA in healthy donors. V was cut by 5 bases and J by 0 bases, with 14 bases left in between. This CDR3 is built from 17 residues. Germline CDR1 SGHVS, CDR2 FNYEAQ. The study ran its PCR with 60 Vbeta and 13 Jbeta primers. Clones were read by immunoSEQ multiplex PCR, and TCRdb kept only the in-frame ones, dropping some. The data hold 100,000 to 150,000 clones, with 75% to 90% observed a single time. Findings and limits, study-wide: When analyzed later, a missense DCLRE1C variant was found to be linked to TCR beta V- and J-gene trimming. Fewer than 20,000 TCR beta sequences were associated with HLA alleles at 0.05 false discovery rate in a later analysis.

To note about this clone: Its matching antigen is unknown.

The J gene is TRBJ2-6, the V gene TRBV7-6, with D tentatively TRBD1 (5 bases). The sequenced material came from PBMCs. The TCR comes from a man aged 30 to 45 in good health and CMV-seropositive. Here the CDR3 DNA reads TGTGCCAGCAGCAGAGATGCAGGGAACTCTGGGGCCAACGTCCTGACTTTC. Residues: CASSRDAGNSGANVLTF. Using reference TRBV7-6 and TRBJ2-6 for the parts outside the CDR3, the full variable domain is GAGVSQSPRYKVTKRGQDVALRCDPISGHVSLYWYRQALGQGPEFLTYFNYEAQQDKSGLPNDRFSAERPEGSISTLTIQRTEQRDSAMYRCASSRDAGNSGANVLTFGAGSRLTVL.